The sequence of this TCR beta chain was determined in a study of cytomegalovirus exposure and HLA in healthy donors. The CDR3 sequence is 16 residues long. With V trimmed by 4 bases and J by 4 bases, 10 bases remained unmatched. Germline V lookup: CDR1 SGHNT, CDR2 YYREEE (reference sequence). The PCR used 60 Vbeta and 13 Jbeta primers. Clones were sequenced by immunoSEQ multiplex PCR, and TCRdb holds only the in-frame ones, with some missing. The table lists about 69,000 clones, roughly 74% of them singletons. The chain has TRBV5-4 and TRBJ1-4; 7 bases are a match to TRBD1. What was sequenced was PBMCs. The receptor comes from a woman younger than 45 in good health and CMV-seropositive. The CDR3 sequence is CASSQKAGQLNEKLFF. CDR3 DNA: TGTGCCAGCAGCCAAAAGGCGGGACAGCTTAATGAAAAACTGTTTTTT.